This T cell receptor (beta chain) was recovered during a study of OX40 agonist ivuxolimab in advanced cancers. This clone was counted a single time. TCRdb's table, derived via immunoSEQ multiplex PCR, lists solely in-frame clones and lacks some. The sample comprises around 95,000 clones, around 91% of which are singletons, and 0.16% rests with the top ten. The sequence was obtained from an adult with an advanced solid tumor such as melanoma, head and neck, liver or kidney cancer. The sample here was CD4+ or CD8+ T cells sorted from blood, taken in a trial of the OX40 agonist ivuxolimab.

Here the CDR3 reads CASRGQGARTDTQYF. The CDR3 nucleotides are TGTGCCAGCAGAGGACAGGGGGCAAGGACAGATACGCAGTATTTT. The chain is built from TRBV2 and TRBJ2-3, with 11 bases identical to TRBD1. Per the germline V gene, CDR1 is SNHLY and CDR2 is FYNNEI. V lost 6 bases, J lost 3 bases, and 5 bases stayed unmatched. This CDR3 is 15 amino acids long.